These T cell receptor beta chains were read from a single sample in a study of cytomegalovirus exposure and HLA in healthy donors. Clones were sequenced by immunoSEQ multiplex PCR, and TCRdb holds only the in-frame ones, with some missing. Of 200,000 to 250,000 clones in the sample, more than 70% were seen once. Sequences were obtained from PBMCs. These receptor sequences come from a human donor in good health. Each CDR3 is given with its conserved first and last residue. D genes are given only for firm matches. Clone size, where shown, is once, few, many, or a class for clones that have expanded.

v_gene	j_gene	abundance	d_gene	CDR3aa	CDR3nt
TRBV6-5	TRBJ2-7	-	-	CASSYSKHNGQYF	TGTGCCAGCAGTTACTCGAAGCATAACGGGCAGTACTTC
TRBV6-6	TRBJ1-1	-	-	CASSSPGANTEAFF	TGTGCCAGCAGTTCCCCGGGAGCGAACACTGAAGCTTTCTTT
TRBV28	TRBJ1-4	-	-	CASSLNRVGEKLFF	TGTGCCAGCAGTTTAAACAGGGTCGGCGAAAAACTGTTTTTT
TRBV6-6	TRBJ2-7	-	-	CASKRENSYEQYF	TGTGCCAGCAAACGGGAGAACTCCTACGAGCAGTACTTC
TRBV5-1	TRBJ1-1	once	-	CASSLPRDTPGEAFF	TGCGCCAGCAGCTTACCACGGGACACACCTGGAGAAGCTTTCTTT
TRBV6-5	TRBJ2-7	-	TRBD1	CASSLTGTAAYEQYF	TGTGCCAGCAGTCTAACCGGGACAGCTGCCTACGAGCAGTACTTC
TRBV5-6	TRBJ1-2	-	TRBD1	CASSSGTGGYGYTF	TGTGCCAGCAGCTCCGGGACAGGGGGGTATGGCTACACCTTC
TRBV12-5	TRBJ2-5	-	-	CASGLGTVETQYF	TGTGCTAGTGGTTTGGGGACAGTTGAGACCCAGTACTTC
TRBV6-5	TRBJ2-3	-	-	CASKVGPSTDTQYF	TGTGCCAGCAAAGTTGGGCCTAGCACAGATACGCAGTATTTT
TRBV10-3	TRBJ2-7	-	-	CAIRGLEKSYEQYF	TGTGCCATCAGAGGACTCGAAAAATCCTACGAGCAGTACTTC
TRBV28	TRBJ2-7	once	TRBD2	CASSLGGINEQYF	TGTGCCAGCAGTTTGGGAGGGATCAACGAGCAGTACTTC
TRBV21-1	TRBJ2-5	-	-	CASSKNDNQETQYF	TGTGCCAGCAGCAAGAACGACAACCAAGAGACCCAGTACTTC
TRBV7-9	TRBJ2-5	-	-	CASIHPGGSGETQYF	TGTGCCAGCATCCATCCTGGGGGCAGTGGGGAGACCCAGTACTTC
TRBV5-5	TRBJ1-1	-	-	CASSRGVGLTTEAFF	TGTGCCAGCAGCCGAGGTGTGGGTTTAACGACTGAAGCTTTCTTT
TRBV27	TRBJ2-3	-	TRBD2	CASTWTSGFTDTQYF	TGTGCCAGCACTTGGACTAGCGGGTTCACAGATACGCAGTATTTT
TRBV6-5	TRBJ1-3	-	-	CASSYSLRGSGNTIYF	TGTGCCAGCAGTTACTCCTTAAGAGGCTCTGGAAACACCATATATTTT
TRBV29-1	TRBJ2-1	-	TRBD2	CSATGLAGHNEQFF	TGCAGCGCTACCGGACTAGCGGGTCACAATGAGCAGTTCTTC
TRBV7-2	TRBJ2-1	-	TRBD1	CASSWGQGGNEQFF	TGTGCCAGCAGCTGGGGACAGGGTGGCAATGAGCAGTTCTTC
TRBV27	TRBJ2-7	-	TRBD2	CASSPWREGTYEQYF	TGTGCCAGCAGTCCCTGGCGGGAGGGCACCTACGAGCAGTACTTC
TRBV5-1	TRBJ2-5	-	TRBD2	CASSLVPEREGIETQYF	TGCGCCAGCAGCTTGGTTCCGGAGCGGGAGGGCATAGAGACCCAGTACTTC
TRBV5-6	TRBJ2-7	-	TRBD2	CASSLYTSGRNSYEQYF	TGTGCCAGCAGCTTGTATACTAGCGGGAGGAACTCCTACGAGCAGTACTTC
TRBV5-1	TRBJ2-1	-	TRBD2	CASSLRTSGREKNEQFF	TGCGCCAGCAGCTTACGGACTAGCGGGAGGGAGAAAAATGAGCAGTTCTTC
TRBV7-9	TRBJ2-7	-	-	CATSKGAREQYF	TGTGCCACCTCGAAGGGAGCGCGCGAGCAGTACTTC
TRBV5-1	TRBJ1-4	-	-	CASSLAWASANEKLFF	TGCGCCAGCAGCCTGGCTTGGGCGTCGGCTAATGAAAAACTGTTTTTT
TRBV7-8	TRBJ2-5	-	-	CASSPGVGARETQYF	TGTGCCAGCAGCCCCGGGGTGGGGGCGCGGGAGACCCAGTACTTC
TRBV7-9	TRBJ1-2	few	-	CSSSLGSWAFDGYTF	TGTTCCAGCAGCTTAGGAAGTTGGGCGTTTGATGGCTACACCTTC
TRBV29-1	TRBJ2-1	-	TRBD2	CSVGETSGTGFWRNEQFF	TGCAGCGTTGGGGAAACTAGCGGGACTGGCTTTTGGAGGAATGAGCAGTTCTTC
TRBV19	TRBJ2-7	once	TRBD2	CASSPGTSPSYEQYF	TGTGCCAGTAGCCCCGGGACTAGCCCTTCCTACGAGCAGTACTTC
TRBV7-2	TRBJ2-1	-	TRBD2	CASSTISGMGLASEQFF	TGTGCCAGCAGCACCATCTCGGGTATGGGACTAGCGAGTGAGCAGTTCTTC
TRBV7-9	TRBJ2-1	few	-	CSLYPAWGPVDEQFF	TGTTCCCTTTACCCGGCGTGGGGCCCCGTCGATGAGCAGTTCTTC
TRBV28	TRBJ2-1	-	TRBD1	CASSFQNSGQGYNEQFF	TGTGCCAGCAGTTTCCAGAATTCGGGACAGGGATACAATGAGCAGTTCTTC
TRBV15	TRBJ2-3	-	-	CATSRTGSFGDTQYF	TGTGCCACCAGCCGAACAGGGAGTTTCGGAGATACGCAGTATTTT
TRBV5-4	TRBJ2-1	-	-	CASSSYNEQFF	TGTGCCAGCAGCTCATACAATGAGCAGTTCTTC
TRBV6-6	TRBJ2-5	few	TRBD2	CASRQLADDRTQYF	TGTGCCAGCAGGCAACTAGCGGACGACCGGACCCAGTACTTC
TRBV6-6	TRBJ2-7	-	TRBD2	CASRLAGNYEQYF	TGTGCCAGCAGGCTAGCGGGAAACTACGAGCAGTACTTC
TRBV10-1	TRBJ2-7	-	TRBD1	CASSSARQGFYEQYF	TGCGCCAGTTCCTCCGCTCGACAGGGCTTCTACGAGCAGTACTTC
TRBV5-8	TRBJ2-7	-	TRBD1	CASSLDLGQGSREQYF	TGTGCCAGCAGCTTGGACCTAGGACAGGGTTCGAGAGAGCAGTACTTC
TRBV2	TRBJ2-3	-	-	CASSATRMDTQYF	TGTGCCAGCAGTGCGACTAGGATGGATACGCAGTATTTT
TRBV27	TRBJ2-1	-	TRBD2	CASSLGLAGSYNEQFF	TGTGCCAGCAGTTTAGGACTAGCGGGATCCTACAATGAGCAGTTCTTC
TRBV30	TRBJ1-1	-	-	CAWIITGEAFF	TGTGCCTGGATTATAACAGGTGAAGCTTTCTTT
TRBV4-2	TRBJ2-7	-	TRBD2	CASSQREDSSYEQYF	TGTGCCAGCAGCCAGCGGGAGGACAGCTCCTACGAGCAGTACTTC
TRBV28	TRBJ2-5	-	TRBD2	CASVVAGGYQETQYF	TGTGCCAGCGTGGTAGCGGGAGGGTACCAAGAGACCCAGTACTTC
TRBV9	TRBJ2-7	-	TRBD1	CASSPRQGNYEQYF	TGTGCCAGCAGCCCCCGACAGGGAAACTACGAGCAGTACTTC
TRBV7-9	TRBJ1-1	-	-	CASSLMGAAGTEAFF	TGTGCCAGCAGTCTGATGGGTGCCGCCGGGACTGAAGCTTTCTTT
TRBV13	TRBJ2-1	-	TRBD2	CASSFQGLAGGNNEQFF	TGTGCCAGCAGCTTTCAAGGATTAGCGGGAGGAAACAATGAGCAGTTCTTC
TRBV30	TRBJ1-1	-	TRBD1	CAWSYRGRHLNTEAFF	TGTGCCTGGAGTTACAGGGGCCGACACTTGAACACTGAAGCTTTCTTT